The rows below give T cell receptor beta chains drawn from one sample of a study of response to subunit inactivated influenza vaccine. Using its own MiXCR run on the RT-PCR reads, TCRdb lists one record per CDR3 protein. The sample holds hundreds of thousands of distinct CDR3 sequences, about 25% seen once. Sequencing used CD4+ T cells sorted from PBMCs, obtained more than 4 days after vaccination. These receptors were taken from a man aged 50 or older who received an inactivated influenza vaccine. Each CDR3 is given with its conserved first and last residue. D genes are given only for firm matches. Part of the rows lack a size; the others show once, few, many or a class for expanded clones.

V gene	D gene	clone size	J gene	CDR3 DNA	CDR3 protein
TRBV6-2/TRBV6-3	TRBD2	NA	TRBJ2-2	TGTGCCAGCAGCACTCTAGCGGGACCGTCCCCCGGGGAGCTGTTTTTT	CASSTLAGPSPGELFF
TRBV14	NA	few	TRBJ2-3	TGTGCCAGCAGCCAAGGTAGCGGAGGGCTCGCGCAGTATTTT	CASSQGSGGLAQYF
TRBV7-6	NA	NA	TRBJ2-5	TGTGCCAGCAGCCAAACCCCCCCCGGACTCCATTTTCAAGAGACCCAGTACTTC	CASSQTPPGLHFQETQYF
TRBV20-1	NA	few	TRBJ2-7	TGCAGTGCTAGAGTCACCGGGACTCGTGGCTCCGACCAGTACTTC	CSARVTGTRGSDQYF
TRBV4-3	NA	NA	TRBJ2-7	TGCGCCAGCAGCCAAGATTTCCCTAAGAGGGAGCAGTACTTC	CASSQDFPKREQYF
TRBV6-2/TRBV6-3	NA	many	TRBJ2-1	TGTGCCAGCAGTATGGGTCGCATCGGGCAGTTCTTC	CASSMGRIGQFF
TRBV5-1	TRBD1	few	TRBJ2-7	TGCGCCAGCAGTCCCACAGGGGGGATGTACGAGCAGTACTTC	CASSPTGGMYEQYF
TRBV20-1	TRBD1	NA	TRBJ2-5	TGCAGTGCTAGAGCTTCAGGGGGAACCCAGTACTTC	CSARASGGTQYF
TRBV10-3	TRBD1	NA	TRBJ2-7	TGTGCCATCAGTGAATCCCGGGACAGGGTGGGTAAGGACGAGCAGTACTTC	CAISESRDRVGKDEQYF
TRBV7-3	TRBD2	few	TRBJ2-3	TGTGCCAGCAGCACCTCGGGGCTAGCGGCCACAGATACGCAGTATTTT	CASSTSGLAATDTQYF
TRBV4-1	NA	NA	TRBJ2-7	TGCGCCAGCAGCCAAGAAGGTACAGGGCGCTCCTACGAGCAGTACTTC	CASSQEGTGRSYEQYF
TRBV7-2	NA	NA	TRBJ1-1	TGTGCCAGCAGCTTAGCCCTTTCCCAGGGGCGAGAGGTTGGAGCTTTCTTT	CASSLALSQGREVGAFF
TRBV28	NA	few	TRBJ1-1	TGTGCCAGCAGTTTACTTGCGAAGACGAACACTGAAGCTTTCTTT	CASSLLAKTNTEAFF
TRBV6-2/TRBV6-3	NA	NA	TRBJ1-5	TGTGCCAGCAGTTACGGAGGGAGGAATCAGCCCCAGCATTTT	CASSYGGRNQPQHF
TRBV29-1	TRBD1	many	TRBJ2-1	TGCAGCGTTGAGGGGACAGGGAGGTACAATGAGCAGTTCTTC	CSVEGTGRYNEQFF
TRBV5-1	TRBD2	NA	TRBJ2-7	TGCGCCAGCAGCTTGGCTACTAGCGGCTACGAGCAGTACTTC	CASSLATSGYEQYF
TRBV3-1	TRBD1	few	TRBJ2-7	TGTGCCAGCAGCTTATGGGACAGACAACTCGAGCAGTACTTC	CASSLWDRQLEQYF
TRBV24-1	NA	NA	TRBJ2-1	TGTGCCACCAGTGATTTGGCTGGGTCCTCCTACAATGAGCAGTTCTTC	CATSDLAGSSYNEQFF
TRBV28	TRBD1	NA	TRBJ2-1	TGTGCCAGCAGTTTCGTCGGGACAGCTTACAATGAGCAGTTCTTC	CASSFVGTAYNEQFF
TRBV28	NA	few	TRBJ2-7	TGTGCCAGCAGTTTTGCTAAATCCTACGAGCAGTACTTC	CASSFAKSYEQYF
TRBV5-1	NA	NA	TRBJ2-6	TGCGCCAGCAGCTTGGCCCCGATGGGTACAAGCTCTGGGGCCAACGTCCTGACTTTC	CASSLAPMGTSSGANVLTF
TRBV18	NA	NA	TRBJ1-6	TGTGCCAGCTCACCGCAGGGAAGCGATTCACCCCTCCACTTT	CASSPQGSDSPLHF
TRBV12-3/TRBV12-4	NA	NA	TRBJ2-1	TGTGCCAGCAGTTTAATTGGGGCCTACAATGAGCAGTTCTTC	CASSLIGAYNEQFF
TRBV2	NA	NA	TRBJ1-1	TGTGCCAGCAGTGTCGCTTGGGCGAACACTGAAGCTTTCTTT	CASSVAWANTEAFF
TRBV10-3	TRBD1	NA	TRBJ2-5	TGTGCCATCAGCAGACAGGGTGGCCAAGAGACCCAGTACTTC	CAISRQGGQETQYF
TRBV12-3/TRBV12-4	TRBD1	few	TRBJ2-1	TGTGCCAGCAGTGGGACAGGGTTAATTGGCCACAATGAGCAGTTCTTC	CASSGTGLIGHNEQFF
TRBV10-1	TRBD1	NA	TRBJ2-7	TGCGCCAGCAGCCCCCGGGTGGGACAGGGGAACGAGCAGTACTTC	CASSPRVGQGNEQYF
TRBV5-1	NA	NA	TRBJ2-3	TGCGCCAGCAGCATCGACGAGGGCACAGATACGCAGTATTTT	CASSIDEGTDTQYF
TRBV12-3/TRBV12-4	NA	NA	TRBJ2-7	TGTGCCAGCAGTTTAAACCCCTCCTACGAGCAGTACTTC	CASSLNPSYEQYF
TRBV5-5	NA	NA	TRBJ1-5	TGTGCCAGCAGCTTGGCGGGAGGGGGTTCGAGCAATCAGCCCCAGCATTTT	CASSLAGGGSSNQPQHF
TRBV11-2	TRBD2	NA	TRBJ2-1	TGTGCCAGCAGCTTAGTACCAGCGGGGGCACTTAGAAACAATGAGCAGTTCTTC	CASSLVPAGALRNNEQFF
TRBV18	NA	few	TRBJ2-3	TGTGCCAGCTCACCACCAATGGGAGATACGCAGTATTTT	CASSPPMGDTQYF
TRBV5-1	NA	NA	TRBJ2-1	TGCGCCAGCAGCTTGCGAGGGGCCCTCCCTAGGGTTGACCATGAGCAGTTCTTC	CASSLRGALPRVDHEQFF
TRBV18	TRBD1	few	TRBJ2-2	TGTGCCAGCTCGAAAGGACAGGGGAACACCGGGGAGCTGTTTTTT	CASSKGQGNTGELFF
TRBV30	NA	few	TRBJ2-7	TGTGCCTGGAATAACCTCTTTTCCTACGAGCAGTACTTC	CAWNNLFSYEQYF
TRBV21-1	NA	NA	TRBJ2-2	TGTGCCAGCAGCAAATGGGGACAGGGTTTGGACACCGGGGAGCTGTTTTTT	CASSKWGQGLDTGELFF
TRBV20-1	NA	NA	TRBJ2-6	TGCAGTGCTAGAGACAGGGACGGGGCCAACGTCCTGACTTTC	CSARDRDGANVLTF
TRBV7-3	TRBD2	few	TRBJ2-1	TGTGCCAGCAGCTTAAAGTCTAGCGGGAGCAATGAGCAGTTCTTC	CASSLKSSGSNEQFF
TRBV7-2	NA	few	TRBJ1-3	TGTGCCAGCAGCTTAGATTCAGCCAGCTCTGGAAACACCATATATTTT	CASSLDSASSGNTIYF
TRBV6-2/TRBV6-3	NA	many	TRBJ2-1	TGTGCCAGCAGTTATCTTCTCCCGGGCAATGAGCAGTTCTTC	CASSYLLPGNEQFF
TRBV4-2	TRBD2	many	TRBJ2-1	TGTGCCAGCAGCCAAGGGACTAGCTCCTACAATGAGCAGTTCTTC	CASSQGTSSYNEQFF
TRBV5-6	NA	NA	TRBJ2-1	TGTGCCAGCAGCCTCAGAACTTCGGTTGAGCAGTTCTTC	CASSLRTSVEQFF
TRBV12-3/TRBV12-4	NA	NA	TRBJ1-3	TGTGCCAGCAGCCCCTCGCATGGAAACACCATATATTTT	CASSPSHGNTIYF
TRBV3-1	NA	NA	TRBJ2-7	TGTGCCAGCAGCCAAGAACCTAGCCGAAGCTACGAGCAGTACTTC	CASSQEPSRSYEQYF
TRBV27	NA	few	TRBJ2-5	TGTGCCAGCAGCATCAGAGAATCGACTAGGTTTGAGACCCAGTACTTC	CASSIRESTRFETQYF
TRBV27	NA	NA	TRBJ2-1	TGTGCCAGCAGCCCGGGACTTACCTACAATGAGCAGTTCTTC	CASSPGLTYNEQFF
TRBV15	NA	NA	TRBJ1-2	TGTGCCACCAGCAGAGATGATGCGACTGGCTACACCTTC	CATSRDDATGYTF
TRBV7-2	TRBD2	NA	TRBJ2-1	TGTGCCAGCAGCTTAATCACTAGCGGGGGCGTGGGGGAGCAGTTCTTC	CASSLITSGGVGEQFF
TRBV29-1	NA	NA	TRBJ2-3	TGCAGCGCGACCCGGGACGCAAGCACAGATACGCAGTATTTT	CSATRDASTDTQYF
TRBV4-3	NA	NA	TRBJ2-3	TGCGCCAGCAGCCAAGTTAACAGCCAGGGGCGATACACAGATACGCAGTATTTT	CASSQVNSQGRYTDTQYF
TRBV9	TRBD2	NA	TRBJ2-7	TGTGCCAGCAGCGTAGGAAGCGGGGGGGCAGAAGAGCAGTACTTC	CASSVGSGGAEEQYF
TRBV15	NA	few	TRBJ1-4	TGTGCCACCAGCAGGAGAGGGGGACGGGAGGAAAAACTGTTTTTT	CATSRRGGREEKLFF
TRBV11-2	TRBD1	NA	TRBJ1-1	TGTGCCAGCAGCCCGGACAGGGCCACTGAAGCTTTCTTT	CASSPDRATEAFF
TRBV3-1	NA	NA	TRBJ2-3	TGTGCCAGCAGCCAATTCCTAGCAGATTCAGATACGCAGTATTTT	CASSQFLADSDTQYF
TRBV20-1	NA	few	TRBJ2-1	TGCAGTGCCAACTCCCCGGGGGCCTCCTACAATGAGCAGTTCTTC	CSANSPGASYNEQFF
TRBV29-1	NA	few	TRBJ1-5	TGCAGCGTTGCGGAGGGATATAGCAATCAGCCCCAGCATTTT	CSVAEGYSNQPQHF